The 17 T cell receptor beta chains below come from one sample, sequenced in a study of T cell repertoires in cytomegalovirus infection (dated by TCRdb to about 2019). Sequenced on an Illumina HiSeq 1500. Clones were called with MiXCR by TCRdb after fastp trimmed the public reads at Q25, and only in-frame beta chains were retained. CDR3 protein sequences are deduplicated, and each keeps its most common genes and DNA. This sample gives about 890,000 distinct CDR3 sequences in total; approximately 31% of them show up just once. Of the sample, around 15% is held by the ten largest clones. No antigen is known for these receptors. The sample's treatment or condition label, in plain terms: in vitro stimulation with specific CMV peptide epitopes to enrich CMV-specific T cells. The sample was cultured CD8+ T cells from PBMCs, taken from culture after CMV antigen stimulation. These receptors originate from a human donor in good health (CMV status not recorded). Some clones in this sample may be carry-over from other donors' samples.

V usage is TRBV12-3 or TRBV12-4 and J usage is TRBJ2-3, with 10 bases lining up with TRBD2. Trimming cost V 3 bases and J 4 bases; bases outside gene matches: 4. This CDR3 spans 15 amino acids. In nucleotides, the CDR3 is TGTGCCAGCAGTTTTAGCGGGGGGCGACCAGATACGCAGTATTTT. Its protein is CASSFSGGRPDTQYF.

This clonotype was picked up one time. It is unclear where the CDR3 begins or ends on the DNA, so no DNA is shown, and the CDR3 is as TCRdb lists it. The rearrangement links TRBV25-1 to TRBJ1-1. Counting both end residues, the CDR3 totals 11 amino acids. The V gene's germline CDR1 is MGHDK and CDR2 SYGVNS. The CDR3: CASSTSVEAFF.

Many counts were recorded for this clonotype. The genes are TRBV7-6 and TRBJ2-1; 10 bases are a match to TRBD1. The CDR3 contains 15 residues. The trim removed 2 bases at V and 8 bases at J, leaving 6 bases unmatched. Germline lookup yields CDR1 SGHVS and CDR2 FNYEAQ. The CDR3 coding sequence is TGTGCCAGCAGCTTATACGGGACAGGGGACGATGAGCAGTTCTTC. Its protein product is CASSLYGTGDDEQFF.

CDR3 sequence reads: CASSPHGRDSSYEQYF. CDR3 DNA sequence: TGTGCCAGCAGCCCCCATGGACGAGACAGCTCCTACGAGCAGTACTTC. The chain employs TRBV7-9 and TRBJ2-7; perhaps TRBD1 as D (5 bases). The V end lost 5 bases, the J end lost 0 bases, and 17 bases lay between the germline ends. The CDR3 spans 16 residues. The germline V gene encodes CDR1 SEHNR and CDR2 FQNEAQ (reference sequence).

This rearrangement joins TRBV19 to TRBJ1-1; no reliable D call. Looked up from germline, CDR1 is LNHDA and CDR2 is SQIVND (reference sequence). This CDR3 has 14 residues. Trimming pared 5 bases from V and 1 base from J, leaving 11 bases between. CDR3 loop: CASSVGLGNTEAFF. In DNA, the CDR3 is TGTGCCAGTAGTGTCGGACTGGGGAACACTGAAGCTTTCTTT.

The chain combines TRBV10-3 with TRBJ2-7; the D is unclear. Trimming stripped 0 bases from V and 6 bases from J, with 3 bases between. CDR3 length: 11 amino acids. Per the germline V gene, CDR1 is ENHRY and CDR2 is SYGVKD. This CDR3 is CAISESTEQYV. CDR3 sequence (DNA): TGTGCCATCAGTGAGTCTACCGAGCAGTACGTC.

The chain recombines TRBV2 with TRBJ2-5; D may be TRBD2 (6 bases). The V end was cut by 0 bases, the J end by 7 bases, with 15 bases between. Germline values: CDR1 SNHLY, CDR2 FYNNEI. This CDR3 is 15 amino acids long. The CDR3 DNA reads TGTGCCAGCAGTGAAGCCTGGGCCCGGGGAGGGACCCAGTACTTC. This codes for CASSEAWARGGTQYF.

This clonotype has ten or more counts. V usage is TRBV7-9 and J usage is TRBJ2-1; 7 nucleotides match TRBD2. The trim removed 5 bases at V and 4 bases at J, leaving 8 bases unmatched. This CDR3 contains 15 residues. CDR1 is SEHNR, CDR2 FQNEAQ, per germline (reference sequence). The CDR3 nucleotides are TGTGCCAGCAGCGCCGCGGGGGACCCATACAATGAGCAGTTCTTC. It codes for CASSAAGDPYNEQFF.

At least ten counts were recorded for this clonotype. The chain combines TRBV7-9 with TRBJ1-2; 10 bases align to TRBD1. The CDR3 runs 17 residues. Germline V gives CDR1 SEHNR, CDR2 FQNEAQ (reference sequence). The V gene end was trimmed by 6 bases and the J gene end by 1 base; junction bases not matched to a gene: 11. Written as DNA, the CDR3 is TGTGCCAGCAGTCTAAGTTACCGGGACAGGGGTAACTATGGCTACACCTTC. Its protein product is CASSLSYRDRGNYGYTF.

This clonotype occurred a few times. The chain has TRBV19 and TRBJ2-1; possibly TRBD2 for D (6 bases). This CDR3 is 14 amino acids long. The germline gives CDR1 LNHDA, CDR2 SQIVND (reference sequence). The V and J ends lost 1 base and 5 bases respectively, with 9 bases between them. CDR3 nucleotide sequence: TGTGCCAGTAGTATAGCGGGGGTCCACAATGAGCAGTTCTTC. This codes for CASSIAGVHNEQFF.

The chain recombines TRBV27 with TRBJ2-5; a weak D match, TRBD2 (6 bases). Deletions cut 3 bases from V and 5 bases from J, with 16 bases between. Per the germline V gene, CDR1 is MNHEY and CDR2 is SMNVEV (reference sequence). The CDR3 covers 15 residues. The CDR3: CASSFGPGAGETQYF. The CDR3 bases are TGTGCCAGCAGTTTCGGCCCTGGGGCGGGGGAGACCCAGTACTTC.

The gene calls are TRBV29-1 and TRBJ1-2, with TRBD1 matching 10 bases. The V and J ends lost 4 bases and 7 bases, in that order; junction bases with no gene match: 3. This CDR3 is 12 amino acids long. CDR1 SQVTM and CDR2 ANQGSEA come from the germline V gene. The CDR3, as DNA: TGCAGCGTTGGGGACAGGGGTTTTGGCTACACCTTC. This translates into CSVGDRGFGYTF.

The rearrangement links TRBV18 to TRBJ1-1; unclear D gene. This CDR3 region has 16 residues. V dropped 6 bases and J dropped 7 bases, with 24 bases sitting between them. CDR1 and CDR2 from the germline V gene are KGHSH and LQKENI. CDR3 DNA: TGTGCCAGCTCCTCCAGTCCCCGGCAGGCGGTAATTGAAGCTTTCTTT. Translating gives CASSSSPRQAVIEAFF.

The chain employs TRBV19 and TRBJ1-1; no reliable D call. Trimming removed 3 bases from V and 1 base from J, with 12 bases in between. The length of the CDR3 is 15 residues. CDR1 is LNHDA, CDR2 SQIVND, per germline (reference sequence). Here the CDR3 reads CASSISGQWNTEAFF. The CDR3 DNA sequence: TGTGCCAGTAGTATCAGCGGGCAGTGGAACACTGAAGCTTTCTTT.

The J gene is TRBJ2-1, the V gene TRBV10-3; 7 bases line up with TRBD2. V dropped 10 bases and J dropped 6; count of bases not matched to a gene: 18. The CDR3 loop spans 16 amino acids. Germline V gene data show CDR1 as ENHRY and CDR2 as SYGVKD. The CDR3 DNA sequence: TGTGCCACATGTTGGATTGGAGGGGAGGGATGCAATGAGCAGTTCTTC. Translation: CATCWIGGEGCNEQFF.

At least ten counts were recorded for this clonotype. The gene calls are TRBV14 and TRBJ2-1; no clear D gene. This CDR3 spans 13 amino acids. Germline CDR1 reads SGHDN; CDR2 reads FVKESK. V was shortened by 1 base and J by 4 bases, with 5 bases between the two germline ends. CDR3 sequence (DNA): TGTGCCAGCAGCCAAGTCCCGTACAATGAGCAGTTCTTC. This gives the protein CASSQVPYNEQFF. Together with reference TRBV14 and TRBJ2-1, the CDR3 gives the full variable domain: EAGVTQFPSHSVIEKGQTVTLRCDPISGHDNLYWYRRVMGKEIKFLLHFVKESKQDESGMPNNRFLAERTGGTYSTLKVQPAELEDSGVYFCASSQVPYNEQFFGPGTRLTVL.

V and J are TRBV12-3 or TRBV12-4 and TRBJ2-3; maybe TRBD2 (7 bases). With 3 bases removed from V and 4 bases from J, the gap between germline ends came to 14 bases. There are 15 residues in the CDR3. The chain's CDR3 is CASSFRGGSADTQYF. The CDR3 DNA reads TGTGCCAGCAGTTTCAGGGGAGGGAGCGCAGATACGCAGTATTTT.